This entry lists 17 T cell receptor beta chains sequenced from one sample in a study of identifying expanded T cells in peripheral blood. Profiled with immunoSEQ multiplex PCR; TCRdb holds only in-frame clones, not every one. This sample has some 91,000 clones; around 88% occur once, and the top ten carry under 4.5%. Sequencing used blood. The receptors come from a person between 18 and 70 years old in good health.

This sequence joins TRBV28 and TRBJ2-7; tentatively, D is TRBD1 (5 bases). Germline CDR1 and CDR2: MDHEN and SYDVKM. There are 14 residues in the CDR3. The ends were cut back, 3 bases at V and 2 bases at J, with 11 bases in the middle. The CDR3 loop reads CASSFNRTPYEQYF. CDR3 DNA: TGTGCCAGCAGTTTCAACAGGACCCCCTACGAGCAGTACTTC.

V is TRBV11-2 and J is TRBJ2-7, with D unclear. Germline-derived CDR1 and CDR2 are SGHAT and FQNNGV. Deletions cut 3 bases from V and 1 base from J, with 13 bases between. CDR3 length equals 15 residues. The CDR3 protein is CASSFGLGSSYEQYF. The CDR3 DNA reads TGTGCCAGCAGCTTTGGTCTGGGATCTTCCTACGAGCAGTACTTC.

Details on this clone: This same CDR3 is encoded by further DNA sequences in the sample. V is TRBV6-4 and J is TRBJ2-6; D unclear. V lost 0 bases to trimming and J lost 1 base, with 4 bases between them. This CDR3 spans 15 amino acids. Germline V gene sequence: CDR1 MRHNA, CDR2 SNTAGT. CDR3 loop: CASSDSRSGANVLTF. Here the CDR3 DNA reads TGTGCCAGCAGTGACTCCCGGTCTGGGGCCAACGTCCTGACTTTC.

This clone was found once. The V and J genes are TRBV20-1 and TRBJ2-5; no reliable D call. The CDR3 runs 11 residues. The germline V gene encodes CDR1 DFQATT and CDR2 SNEGSKA (reference sequence). Trimming removed 5 bases at V and 5 bases at J, with 9 bases between. The CDR3 loop is CSAQVEETQYF. The CDR3 DNA reads TGCAGTGCTCAGGTCGAGGAGACCCAGTACTTC.

CDR3 residues: CASSLSGGLDTQYF. The DNA for the CDR3 is TGTGCCAGCAGTCTTAGCGGGGGATTGGATACGCAGTATTTT. The rearrangement uses TRBV6-1 and TRBJ2-3; 9 bases map to TRBD2. CDR3 size: 14 residues. Germline CDR1 reads MNHNS; CDR2 reads SASEGT. Trimming at V came to 5 bases and at J to 6 bases, leaving 6 bases not matched to a gene.

The rearrangement joins TRBV11-3 to TRBJ2-2, with 8 bases fitting TRBD2. The V and J ends lost 4 bases and 3 bases, in that order; junction bases with no gene match: 13. CDR1 and CDR2 from the germline V gene are SGHNT and YENEEA. The CDR3 runs 18 residues. DNA for the CDR3: TGTGCCAGCAGCTCGGGACTAGTTGGATTTAAGGACACCGGGGAGCTGTTTTTT. Its translation: CASSSGLVGFKDTGELFF.

The chain uses TRBV7-3 and TRBJ2-2; 16 nucleotides align to TRBD2. After removal of 5 bases from V and 6 bases from J, the junction contained 9 bases not matched to a gene. The CDR3 spans 18 residues. Germline V lookup: CDR1 SGHTA, CDR2 FQGTGA. DNA of the CDR3: TGTGCCAGCAGCCAGGGACTAGCGGGAGGGCCTTTGGCCGGGGAGCTGTTTTTT. This encodes CASSQGLAGGPLAGELFF.

CDR3 protein: CASSQLAGGYEQYF. The CDR3 bases are TGTGCCAGCAGTCAACTAGCGGGAGGCTACGAGCAGTACTTC. The chain recombines TRBV2 with TRBJ2-7; 12 nucleotides match TRBD2. The trim removed 5 bases at V and 3 bases at J, leaving 2 bases unmatched. The CDR3 contains 14 residues. Germline lookup yields CDR1 SNHLY and CDR2 FYNNEI.

This sequence joins TRBV4-3 and TRBJ1-2, with TRBD1 matching over 11 bases. Germline values: CDR1 LGHNA, CDR2 YSLEER. CDR3 size: 15 residues. With 0 bases clipped from V and 6 bases from J, the junction kept 3 bases outside the gene matches. CDR3 residues: CASSQEDRGQDGYTF. The DNA for the CDR3 is TGCGCCAGCAGCCAAGAGGACAGGGGGCAAGATGGCTACACCTTC.

This clone has only one observation. V and J are TRBV5-1 and TRBJ2-3; either TRBD1 or TRBD2 may supply D (5 bases each). This CDR3 is built from 16 residues. Trimming cost V 0 bases and J 2 bases, with 13 bases left between them. CDR1 and CDR2 (germline): SGHRS, YFSETQ. The CDR3 protein is CASSLGGNRATDTQYF. DNA of the CDR3: TGCGCCAGCAGCTTGGGGGGGAATAGGGCCACAGATACGCAGTATTTT.

The CDR3 coding sequence is TGTGCCAGCTCACCTACGCAAGAGACCCAGTACTTC. Translating gives CASSPTQETQYF. This chain links TRBV18 with TRBJ2-5; D is unresolved. Trimming left V 3 bases short and J 2 bases short, with 4 bases between. Germline assignment: CDR1 KGHSH and CDR2 LQKENI. The CDR3 runs to 12 residues.

The chain carries TRBV5-1 and TRBJ1-2; perhaps TRBD1 as D (5 bases). Germline CDR1 and CDR2: SGHRS and YFSETQ. V lost 4 bases and J lost 6, with 25 bases in between. The CDR3 extends over 17 amino acids. CDR3 loop: CASSLRLATAPRDGYTF. CDR3 nucleotide sequence: TGCGCCAGCAGCCTACGGTTAGCGACGGCTCCCAGGGATGGCTACACCTTC.

This chain joins TRBV5-1 and TRBJ2-1; D assignment may be TRBD1 or TRBD2 (5 bases each). The CDR3 is 13 amino acids. Germline values: CDR1 SGHRS, CDR2 YFSETQ. Trimming took 4 bases from V and 6 from J, leaving 11 bases between them. CDR3 nucleotides: TGCGCCAGCAGCAGGGGACCGCGCAATGAGCAGTTCTTC. Translating it yields CASSRGPRNEQFF.

This chain joins TRBV30 and TRBJ2-7, with TRBD2 matching 10 bases. CDR3 length equals 14 residues. Germline values: CDR1 GTSNPN, CDR2 SVGIG (reference sequence). J was trimmed by 4 bases and V by 1 base; bases with no gene match: 4. The CDR3 DNA reads as TGTGCCTGGAGTGAAGCGGGAGGGCCATACGAGCAGTACTTC. It yields the protein CAWSEAGGPYEQYF.

The V gene is TRBV7-9, the J gene TRBJ2-7, with 8 bases matching TRBD2. From germline, CDR1 is SEHNR and CDR2 FQNEAQ (reference sequence). The CDR3 has 13 residues. The trim removed 5 bases at V and 3 bases at J, leaving 3 bases unmatched. CDR3 nucleotides: TGTGCCAGCAGCACTAGCGGACTCTACGAGCAGTACTTC. It codes for CASSTSGLYEQYF.

The V call is TRBV7-4, the J call TRBJ2-5, with TRBD2 identical over 7 bases. Trimming at V came to 1 base and at J to 4 bases, leaving 6 bases not matched to a gene. CDR3 size: 15 residues. CDR1 is SGHVT, CDR2 SQSDAQ, per germline. CDR3 nucleotides: TGTGCCAGCAGCTTAGTAGGCGGGGGTGCAGAGACCCAGTACTTC. Its translation is CASSLVGGGAETQYF.

This chain uses TRBV28 with TRBJ2-7; D ambiguous. With 5 bases removed from V and 3 bases from J, the gap between germline ends came to 20 bases. Germline assignment: CDR1 MDHEN and CDR2 SYDVKM. The CDR3 sequence is 16 residues long. Written as DNA, the CDR3 is TGTGCCAGCAGTGGAGTGGGAACACAATACAACTACGAGCAGTACTTC. Protein: CASSGVGTQYNYEQYF. Filled out from reference TRBV28 and TRBJ2-7, the complete variable domain reads DVKVTQSSRYLVKRTGEKVFLECVQDMDHENMFWYRQDPGLGLRLIYFSYDVKMKEKGDIPEGYSVSREKKERFSLILESASTNQTSMYLCASSGVGTQYNYEQYFGPGTRLTVT.